Sequencing of this T cell receptor beta chain was carried out in a study of blood T cell repertoires in COVID-19. Study at large: COVID-19 samples, acute and convalescent, were from the United States, Italy and Spain. PBMCs, B-cell-depleted T cells, or T cells provided the cDNA or gDNA that made up the material.

Germline V lookup: CDR1 SGHDT, CDR2 YYEEEE. V lost 5 bases to trimming and J lost 8 bases; unmatched junction nucleotides: 18. CDR3 size: 16 residues. Sequencing was performed with immunoSEQ multiplex PCR; in TCRdb, only in-frame clones are kept and a portion is missing. Of more than 120,000 clones in the sample, roughly 86% were seen once. The TCR originated in a woman aged 45 to 65 with acute or convalescent COVID-19. The material sequenced was peripheral blood. The chain uses TRBV5-6 and TRBJ1-2; 7 bases line up with TRBD1. CDR3 sequence: CASSSSRTGGVEGYTF. The CDR3 DNA reads as TGTGCCAGCAGTTCATCTAGGACAGGCGGGGTGGAGGGCTACACCTTC.